Here is one TCR beta chain with its context. This CDR3 is 17 amino acids long. Germline assignment: CDR1 SGHVS and CDR2 FQNEAQ. V was pared by 5 bases and J by 3 bases, with 14 bases of the junction left unmatched. Under the authors' procedure: Nucleated cell number was recorded as an estimate derived from reference gene primer amplification. Sequencing was performed with immunoSEQ multiplex PCR; in TCRdb, only in-frame clones are kept and a portion is missing. The D gene and trimming were derived from the DNA, and the V and J assignments and clone size from that table. The table lists roughly 90,000 clones, approximately 86% of them singletons. The record originates from a study of blood T cell repertoires in COVID-19. Study context: Donors in the United States, Italy and Spain gave samples during acute or convalescent COVID-19. Nucleic acid was either cDNA or gDNA, and it came from T cells, B-cell-depleted T cells, or PBMCs.

The sequenced sample was peripheral blood. The rearrangement joins TRBV7-8 to TRBJ2-3; 7 bases fit TRBD2. The source of this sequence is a human donor in a cohort sampled during active COVID-19. The DNA for the CDR3 is TGTGCCAGCAGCCCCTCTCGTCCGGGAGGAAGGACAGATACGCAGTATTTT. It encodes CASSPSRPGGRTDTQYF. The full variable domain, its missing parts supplied by reference TRBV7-8 and TRBJ2-3, is GAGVSQSPRYKVAKRGQDVALRCDPISGHVSLFWYQQALGQGPEFLTYFQNEAQLDKSGLPSDRFFAERPEGSVSTLKIQRTQQEDSAVYLCASSPSRPGGRTDTQYFGPGTRLTVL.